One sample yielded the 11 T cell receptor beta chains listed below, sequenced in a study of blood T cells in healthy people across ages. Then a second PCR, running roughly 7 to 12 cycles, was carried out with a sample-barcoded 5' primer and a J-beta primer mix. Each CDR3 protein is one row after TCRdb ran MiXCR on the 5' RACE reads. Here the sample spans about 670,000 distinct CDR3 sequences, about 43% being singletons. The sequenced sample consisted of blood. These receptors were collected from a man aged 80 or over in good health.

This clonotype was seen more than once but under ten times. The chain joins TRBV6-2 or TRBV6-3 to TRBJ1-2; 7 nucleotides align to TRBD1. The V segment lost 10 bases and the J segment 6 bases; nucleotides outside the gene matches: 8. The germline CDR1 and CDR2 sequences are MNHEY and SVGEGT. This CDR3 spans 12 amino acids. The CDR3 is CATCDRVHGYTF. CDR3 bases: TGTGCCACCTGCGACAGGGTGCATGGCTACACCTTC.

The CDR3 region is CASSRDRGWYNEQFF. The DNA of the CDR3 is TGTGCCAGCAGTCGGGACAGGGGTTGGTACAATGAGCAGTTCTTC. The V and J genes are TRBV6-5 and TRBJ2-1; 10 bases agree with TRBD1. The junction had 5 bases not matched to a gene; V was cut back by 5 bases and J by 4 bases. The length of the CDR3 is 15 residues. Germline loops: CDR1 MNHEY, CDR2 SVGAGI.

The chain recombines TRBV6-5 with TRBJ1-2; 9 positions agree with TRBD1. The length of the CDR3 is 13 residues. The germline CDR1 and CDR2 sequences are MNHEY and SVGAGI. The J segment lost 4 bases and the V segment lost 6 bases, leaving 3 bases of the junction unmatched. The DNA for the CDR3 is TGTGCCAGCAGGGGGACAGGGACCTATGGCTACACCTTC. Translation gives CASRGTGTYGYTF.

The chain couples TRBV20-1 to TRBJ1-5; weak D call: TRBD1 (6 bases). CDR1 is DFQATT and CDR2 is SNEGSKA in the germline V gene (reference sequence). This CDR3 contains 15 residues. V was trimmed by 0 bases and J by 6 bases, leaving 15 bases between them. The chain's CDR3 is CSAREVSGGLQPQHF. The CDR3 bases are TGCAGTGCTAGAGAGGTTTCGGGGGGCCTTCAGCCCCAGCATTTT.

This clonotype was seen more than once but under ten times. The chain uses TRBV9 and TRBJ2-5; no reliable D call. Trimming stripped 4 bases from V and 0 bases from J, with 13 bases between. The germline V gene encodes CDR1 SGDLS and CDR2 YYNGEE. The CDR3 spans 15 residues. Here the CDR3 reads CASSFSPNNQETQYF. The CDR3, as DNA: TGTGCCAGCAGCTTTTCCCCTAACAACCAAGAGACCCAGTACTTC.

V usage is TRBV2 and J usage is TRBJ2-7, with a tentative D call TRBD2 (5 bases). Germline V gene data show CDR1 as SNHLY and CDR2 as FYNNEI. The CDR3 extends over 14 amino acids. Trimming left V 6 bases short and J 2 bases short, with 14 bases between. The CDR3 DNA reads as TGTGCCAGCAGATCCACTAGTGGCCCCTACGAGCAGTACTTC. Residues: CASRSTSGPYEQYF.

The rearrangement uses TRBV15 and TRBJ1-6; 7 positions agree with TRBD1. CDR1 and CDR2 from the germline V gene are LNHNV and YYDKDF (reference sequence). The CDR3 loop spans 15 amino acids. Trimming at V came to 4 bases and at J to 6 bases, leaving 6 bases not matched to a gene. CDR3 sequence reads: CATSIGTAINSPLHF. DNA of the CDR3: TGTGCCACCAGCATCGGGACAGCTATTAATTCACCCCTCCACTTT. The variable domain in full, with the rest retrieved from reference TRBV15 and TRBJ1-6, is DAMVIQNPRYQVTQFGKPVTLSCSQTLNHNVMYWYQQKSSQAPKLLFHYYDKDFNNEADTPDNFQSRRPNTSFCFLDIRSPGLGDTAMYLCATSIGTAINSPLHFGNGTRLTVT.

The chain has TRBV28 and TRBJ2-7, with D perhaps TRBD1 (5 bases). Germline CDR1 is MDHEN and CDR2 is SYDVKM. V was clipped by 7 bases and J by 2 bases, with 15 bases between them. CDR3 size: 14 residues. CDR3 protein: CASTLMGPPYEQYF. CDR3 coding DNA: TGTGCCAGCACCTTGATGGGGCCTCCCTACGAGCAGTACTTC.

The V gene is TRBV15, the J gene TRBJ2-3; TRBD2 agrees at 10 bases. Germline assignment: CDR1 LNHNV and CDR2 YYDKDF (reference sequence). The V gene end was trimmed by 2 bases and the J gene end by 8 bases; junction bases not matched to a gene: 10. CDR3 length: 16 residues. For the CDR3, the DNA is TGTGCCACCAGCAGATCCGGGACTAGCGTTAGTTCTACGCAGTATTTT. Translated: CATSRSGTSVSSTQYF.

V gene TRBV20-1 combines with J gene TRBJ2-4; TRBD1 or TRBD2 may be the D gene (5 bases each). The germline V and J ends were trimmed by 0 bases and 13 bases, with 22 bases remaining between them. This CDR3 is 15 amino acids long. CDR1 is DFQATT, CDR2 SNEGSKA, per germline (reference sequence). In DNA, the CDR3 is TGCAGTGCTAGAGATCATGGGACGTATGGCAATGAGCAGTACTTC. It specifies CSARDHGTYGNEQYF.

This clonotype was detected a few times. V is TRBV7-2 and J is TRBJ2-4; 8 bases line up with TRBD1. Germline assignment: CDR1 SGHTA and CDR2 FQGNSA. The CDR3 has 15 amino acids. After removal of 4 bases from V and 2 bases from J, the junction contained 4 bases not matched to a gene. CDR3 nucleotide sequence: TGTGCCAGCAGCTCGGACAGGGTCACCAAAAACATTCAGTACTTC. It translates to CASSSDRVTKNIQYF.